This paragraph covers one T cell receptor beta chain sequence. V was clipped by 3 bases and J by 0 bases; unmatched bases: 5. This CDR3 is built from 16 residues. From germline, CDR1 is SQVTM and CDR2 ANQGSEA. The source of the sample is a study of blood T cell repertoires in COVID-19. Study-wide background: Specimens from acute and convalescent COVID-19 originated in the United States, Italy and Spain.

The authors' processing: Reference gene primer amplification in the assay estimated nucleated cell counts. Data came from immunoSEQ multiplex PCR; TCRdb stores just in-frame clones and leaves some out. That table furnishes V, J and clone size, whereas the DNA furnished D and trimming. The sample has more than 110,000 clones, under 90% seen once. The V call is TRBV29-1, the J call TRBJ2-6; 7 bases map to TRBD1. The clonotype originates from a woman aged 80 or older in a cohort sampled during active or convalescent COVID-19. Material: peripheral blood. CDR3 amino acids: CSVDSDRHSGANVLTF. In DNA, the CDR3 is TGCAGCGTTGACTCGGACAGGCACTCTGGGGCCAACGTCCTGACTTTC.